One sample yielded the 21 T cell receptor beta chains listed below, sequenced in a study of T cell clonotyping in hematopoietic cell transplantation. Generated by immunoSEQ multiplex PCR, the TCRdb table keeps only in-frame clones and is missing some. This sample has some 40,000 clones, with around 94% found just once. Material: peripheral blood mononuclear cells. These receptors were obtained from a woman in her forties or fifties in good health. Some clones in this sample may be carry-over from other donors' samples.

V is TRBV29-1 and J is TRBJ2-7; D is ambiguous. Germline V gene sequence: CDR1 SQVTM, CDR2 ANQGSEA. This CDR3 has 13 residues. V shed 4 bases and J shed 1 base, with 11 bases lying between them. This CDR3 is CSVAVRLSYEQYF. The CDR3 coding sequence is TGCAGCGTTGCAGTCAGGCTGTCCTACGAGCAGTACTTC.

The rearrangement uses TRBV5-4 and TRBJ1-2; weak D call: TRBD1 (5 bases). Looked up from germline, CDR1 is SGHNT and CDR2 is YYREEE (reference sequence). Trimming stripped 6 bases from V and 8 bases from J, with 23 bases between. CDR3 length: 15 amino acids. CDR3 amino acids: CASTRPGGEIYGYTF. The CDR3 DNA follows: TGTGCCAGCACCAGACCGGGGGGGGAAATATACGGCTACACCTTC.

This clone was detected a few times. V is TRBV11-3 and J is TRBJ2-7; D is uncertain. The CDR3 consists of 11 residues. Germline V lookup: CDR1 SGHNT, CDR2 YENEEA. V lost 7 bases to trimming and J lost 6 bases, with 10 bases between them. The DNA of the CDR3 is TGTGCCAGCAATCTGGAGCGCGAGCAGTACTTC. Translated: CASNLEREQYF.

The chain couples TRBV7-9 to TRBJ1-1, with no clear D. CDR1 SEHNR and CDR2 FQNEAQ come from the germline V gene (reference sequence). The CDR3 consists of 15 residues. Trimming pared 8 bases from V and 1 base from J, leaving 17 bases between. This CDR3 is CASSQGPGRNTEAFF. The CDR3 DNA follows: TGTGCCAGCTCCCAAGGGCCAGGCCGGAACACTGAAGCTTTCTTT.

The chain couples TRBV29-1 to TRBJ1-1, with 9 bases identical to TRBD1. The V gene end was trimmed by 8 bases and the J gene end by 4 bases; junction bases not matched to a gene: 11. The CDR3 runs to 14 residues. Looked up from germline, CDR1 is SQVTM and CDR2 is ANQGSEA. The CDR3: CSIGQGMISTEAFF. The CDR3 nucleotides are TGCAGCATAGGACAGGGGATGATATCCACTGAAGCTTTCTTT.

This chain joins TRBV7-2 and TRBJ2-2; D call uncertain. Germline V gives CDR1 SGHTA, CDR2 FQGNSA. The V end was cut by 5 bases, the J end by 0 bases, with 7 bases between. CDR3 size: 14 residues. The chain's CDR3 is CASSPVTNTGELFF. The CDR3 DNA reads TGTGCCAGCAGCCCGGTAACGAACACCGGGGAGCTGTTTTTT. The entire variable domain, with the rest obtained from reference TRBV7-2 and TRBJ2-2, is as follows: GAGVSQSPSNKVTEKGKDVELRCDPISGHTALYWYRQSLGQGLEFLIYFQGNSAPDKSGLPSDRFSAERTGGSVSTLTIQRTQQEDSAVYLCASSPVTNTGELFFGEGSRLTVL.

The CDR3 sequence is CASSRRTGMSNQPQHF. The CDR3 DNA reads as TGCGCCAGCAGTCGTAGGACAGGGATGAGCAATCAGCCCCAGCATTTT. The chain is built from TRBV5-1 and TRBJ1-5, with 8 nucleotides matching TRBD1. There are 16 residues in the CDR3. Looked up from germline, CDR1 is SGHRS and CDR2 is YFSETQ. V shed 5 bases, J shed 1 base, and the junction held 8 bases outside the gene matches.

The chain uses TRBV5-6 and TRBJ2-7, with 9 bases identical to TRBD1. The V and J ends lost 4 bases and 4 bases, in that order; junction bases with no gene match: 9. Germline loops: CDR1 SGHDT, CDR2 YYEEEE. The CDR3 has 15 amino acids. CDR3 DNA sequence: TGTGCCAGCAGCCACCTGGGACAGGGTACGTACGAGCAGTACTTC. This translates into CASSHLGQGTYEQYF. The whole variable domain, remainder taken from reference TRBV5-6 and TRBJ2-7, is DAGVTQSPTHLIKTRGQQVTLRCSPKSGHDTVSWYQQALGQGPQFIFQYYEEEERQRGNFPDRFSGHQFPNYSSELNVNALLLGDSALYLCASSHLGQGTYEQYFGPGTRLTVT.

V is TRBV19 and J is TRBJ2-5, with TRBD2 identical over 10 bases. Germline lookup yields CDR1 LNHDA and CDR2 SQIVND (reference sequence). With 5 bases clipped from V and 2 bases from J, the junction kept 8 bases outside the gene matches. This CDR3 has 16 amino acids. CDR3 in DNA: TGTGCCAGTAGTCGGCTAGCGGGGGCCTTACAAGAGACCCAGTACTTC. The encoded protein is CASSRLAGALQETQYF.

The rearrangement links TRBV4-3 to TRBJ1-1; D gene unclear. This CDR3 spans 14 amino acids. Germline V CDR1 and CDR2: LGHNA, YSLEER. Deletions cut 0 bases from V and 11 bases from J, with 16 bases between. CDR3 protein: CASSQDGRDTSAFF. The CDR3 nucleotides are TGCGCCAGCAGCCAAGATGGGAGAGACACCTCGGCTTTCTTT.

The CDR3 region has the DNA TGCAGCGTACTAGCGGGGATCTCCTACGAGCAGTACTTC. It is translated as CSVLAGISYEQYF. This chain joins TRBV29-1 and TRBJ2-7; 10 bases agree with TRBD2. The germline CDR1 and CDR2 sequences are SQVTM and ANQGSEA. Germline trimming cut 6 bases from V and 0 bases from J; bases unmatched to any gene: 2. This CDR3 region has 13 residues.

The chain is built from TRBV14 and TRBJ1-1, with D uncertain. CDR1 is SGHDN, CDR2 FVKESK, per germline. This CDR3 has 13 amino acids. The ends were cut back, 0 bases at V and 7 bases at J, with 9 bases in the middle. This chain's CDR3 is CASSQDRGDEAFF. CDR3 DNA sequence: TGTGCCAGCAGCCAAGATAGAGGCGATGAAGCTTTCTTT. Looking up the rest from reference TRBV14 and TRBJ1-1 gives the full variable domain: EAGVTQFPSHSVIEKGQTVTLRCDPISGHDNLYWYRRVMGKEIKFLLHFVKESKQDESGMPNNRFLAERTGGTYSTLKVQPAELEDSGVYFCASSQDRGDEAFFGQGTRLTVV.

The V and J genes are TRBV19 and TRBJ2-7; 9 bases are shared with TRBD1. This CDR3 is 14 amino acids long. With V trimmed by 7 bases and J by 0 bases, 4 bases remained unmatched. Germline CDR1 LNHDA, CDR2 SQIVND (reference sequence). The CDR3 loop is CASKGTGSSYEQYF. The CDR3, as DNA: TGTGCCAGTAAGGGGACAGGGAGCTCCTACGAGCAGTACTTC.

Here the CDR3 reads CASSRADRGGYQPQHF. CDR3 nucleotide sequence: TGTGCCAGTAGTAGAGCGGACAGGGGAGGGTATCAGCCCCAGCATTTT. The chain is built from TRBV19 and TRBJ1-5; 9 nucleotides agree with TRBD1. CDR3 size: 16 residues. With V trimmed by 4 bases and J by 5 bases, 9 bases remained unmatched. Germline V lookup: CDR1 LNHDA, CDR2 SQIVND (reference sequence).

The rearrangement uses TRBV28 and TRBJ2-3; the match to TRBD2 covers 9 bases. The germline gives CDR1 MDHEN, CDR2 SYDVKM. The CDR3 spans 16 residues. Trimming removed 5 bases from V and 8 bases from J; junction bases left unmatched: 14. CDR3 amino acids: CASSPISGGPSGTQYF. In DNA, the CDR3 is TGTGCCAGCAGTCCTATTAGCGGGGGCCCGTCCGGTACGCAGTATTTT. Looking up the rest from reference TRBV28 and TRBJ2-3 gives the full variable domain: DVKVTQSSRYLVKRTGEKVFLECVQDMDHENMFWYRQDPGLGLRLIYFSYDVKMKEKGDIPEGYSVSREKKERFSLILESASTNQTSMYLCASSPISGGPSGTQYFGPGTRLTVL.

V usage is TRBV4-3 and J usage is TRBJ1-1; no definite D call. V lost 4 bases, J lost 1 base, and 10 bases lay in between. Germline-derived CDR1 and CDR2 are LGHNA and YSLEER. This CDR3 has 14 residues. This CDR3 reads CASSPIPENTEAFF. The CDR3 nucleotides read TGCGCCAGCAGCCCCATTCCGGAGAACACTGAAGCTTTCTTT.

This chain's CDR3 is CASSWDSKNEQFF. DNA for the CDR3: TGTGCCAGCAGTTGGGACAGCAAGAATGAGCAGTTCTTC. The V and J genes are TRBV5-8 and TRBJ2-1; 7 bases align to TRBD1. The germline gives CDR1 SGHTS, CDR2 YDEGEE. The CDR3 runs to 13 residues. J was trimmed by 7 bases and V by 5 bases; bases with no gene match: 6.

The genes are TRBV7-6 and TRBJ2-1, with 8 bases identical to TRBD1. CDR1 and CDR2 (germline): SGHVS, FNYEAQ. Trimming removed 1 base from V and 8 bases from J; junction bases left unmatched: 7. The CDR3 contains 15 residues. CDR3 in DNA: TGTGCCAGCAGCTTAGAAAGGACAGGGCCACATGAGCAGTTCTTC. Encoded protein: CASSLERTGPHEQFF. The full variable domain, rest sourced from reference TRBV7-6 and TRBJ2-1, is GAGVSQSPRYKVTKRGQDVALRCDPISGHVSLYWYRQALGQGPEFLTYFNYEAQQDKSGLPNDRFSAERPEGSISTLTIQRTEQRDSAMYRCASSLERTGPHEQFFGPGTRLTVL.

This chain joins TRBV7-9 and TRBJ1-2; D uncertain. Trimming took off 0 bases at V and 4 bases at J, with 9 bases between the two ends. The CDR3 is 14 amino acids. Germline-derived CDR1 and CDR2 are SEHNR and FQNEAQ (reference sequence). This CDR3 is CASSLAGFTYGYTF. Here the CDR3 DNA reads TGTGCCAGCAGCTTAGCCGGGTTCACCTATGGCTACACCTTC.

Turning to this clone: This specimen includes other DNA sequences encoding the same CDR3. V usage is TRBV7-3 and J usage is TRBJ1-1, with 8 bases that match TRBD1. The germline V gene encodes CDR1 SGHTA and CDR2 FQGTGA. The length of the CDR3 is 14 residues. The J segment lost 5 bases and the V segment lost 3 bases, leaving 5 bases of the junction unmatched. The CDR3 region has the DNA TGTGCCAGCAGCTTGACAGGGGCAGGGACTGAAGCTTTCTTT. Translated, it gives CASSLTGAGTEAFF.

CDR3 region: CASSSKTTGELFF. CDR3 DNA sequence: TGTGCCAGCAGCTCCAAGACTACCGGGGAGCTGTTTTTT. The chain links TRBV7-2 to TRBJ2-2; no clear D. The CDR3 consists of 13 residues. V was pared by 4 bases and J by 5 bases, with 8 bases between. Germline loops: CDR1 SGHTA, CDR2 FQGNSA.